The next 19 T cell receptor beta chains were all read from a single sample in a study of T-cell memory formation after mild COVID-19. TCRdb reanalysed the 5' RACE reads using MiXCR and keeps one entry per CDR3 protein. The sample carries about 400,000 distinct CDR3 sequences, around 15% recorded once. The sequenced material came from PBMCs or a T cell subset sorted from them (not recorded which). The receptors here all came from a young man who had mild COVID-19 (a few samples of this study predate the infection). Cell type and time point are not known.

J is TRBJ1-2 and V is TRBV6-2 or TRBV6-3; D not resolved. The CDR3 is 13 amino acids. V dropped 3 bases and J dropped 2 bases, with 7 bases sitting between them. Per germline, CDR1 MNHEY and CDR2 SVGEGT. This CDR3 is CASSYLQNYGYTF. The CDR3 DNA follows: TGTGCCAGCAGTTATTTGCAGAACTATGGCTACACCTTC.

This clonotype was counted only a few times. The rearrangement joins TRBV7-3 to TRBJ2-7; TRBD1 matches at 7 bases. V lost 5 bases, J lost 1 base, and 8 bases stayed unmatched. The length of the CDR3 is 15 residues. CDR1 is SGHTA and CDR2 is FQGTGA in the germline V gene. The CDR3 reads CASSVSGGESYEQYF. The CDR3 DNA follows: TGTGCCAGCAGCGTTTCAGGGGGTGAGTCCTACGAGCAGTACTTC.

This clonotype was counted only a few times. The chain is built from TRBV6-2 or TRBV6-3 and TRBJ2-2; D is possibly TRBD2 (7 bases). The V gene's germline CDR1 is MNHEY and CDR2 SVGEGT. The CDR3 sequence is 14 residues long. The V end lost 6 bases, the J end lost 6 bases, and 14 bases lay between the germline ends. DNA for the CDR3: TGTGCCAGCAGCCCCAACGGGGGGCCCGGGGAGCTGTTTTTT. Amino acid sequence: CASSPNGGPGELFF.

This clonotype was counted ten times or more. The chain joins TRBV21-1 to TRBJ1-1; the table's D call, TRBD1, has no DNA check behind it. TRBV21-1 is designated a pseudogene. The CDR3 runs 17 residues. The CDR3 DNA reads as TGTGCCAGCACCCCTGGGAAGGGGGCGAAAGGAAGCGCGGAAGCTTTCTTT. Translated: CASTPGKGAKGSAEAFF.

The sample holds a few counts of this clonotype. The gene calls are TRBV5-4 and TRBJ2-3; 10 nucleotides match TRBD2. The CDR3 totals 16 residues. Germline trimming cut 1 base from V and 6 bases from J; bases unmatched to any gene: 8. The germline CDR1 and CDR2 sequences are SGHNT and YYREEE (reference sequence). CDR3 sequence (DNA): TGTGCCAGCAGCTTGTTGCTAGCGGGGGCGGCCGATACGCAGTATTTT. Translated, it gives CASSLLLAGAADTQYF.

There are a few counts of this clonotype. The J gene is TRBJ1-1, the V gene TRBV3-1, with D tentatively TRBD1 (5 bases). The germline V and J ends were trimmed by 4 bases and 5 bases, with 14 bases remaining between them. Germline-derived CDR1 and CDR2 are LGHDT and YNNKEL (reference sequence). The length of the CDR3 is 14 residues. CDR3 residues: CASSPAGVRTEAFF. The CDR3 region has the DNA TGTGCCAGCAGCCCGGCGGGGGTGAGGACTGAAGCTTTCTTT.

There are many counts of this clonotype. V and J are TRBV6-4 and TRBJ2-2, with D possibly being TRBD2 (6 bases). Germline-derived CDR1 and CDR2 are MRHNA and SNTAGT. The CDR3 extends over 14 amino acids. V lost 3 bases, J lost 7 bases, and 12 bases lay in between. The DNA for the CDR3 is TGTGCCAGCAGTGAGAAGGGAGGTGGCGGGGAGCTGTTTTTT. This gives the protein CASSEKGGGGELFF.

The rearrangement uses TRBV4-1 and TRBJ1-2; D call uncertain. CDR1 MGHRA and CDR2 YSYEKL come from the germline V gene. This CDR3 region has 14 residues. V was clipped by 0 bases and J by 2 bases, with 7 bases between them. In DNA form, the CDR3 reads TGCGCCAGCAGCCAAGAGCACAGCAACTATGGCTACACCTTC. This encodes CASSQEHSNYGYTF.

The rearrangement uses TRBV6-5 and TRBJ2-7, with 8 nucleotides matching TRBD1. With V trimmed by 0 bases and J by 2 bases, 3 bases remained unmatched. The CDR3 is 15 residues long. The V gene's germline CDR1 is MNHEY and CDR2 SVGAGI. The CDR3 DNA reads TGTGCCAGCAGTTACTCCGGGACAGGAACCTACGAGCAGTACTTC. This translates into CASSYSGTGTYEQYF.

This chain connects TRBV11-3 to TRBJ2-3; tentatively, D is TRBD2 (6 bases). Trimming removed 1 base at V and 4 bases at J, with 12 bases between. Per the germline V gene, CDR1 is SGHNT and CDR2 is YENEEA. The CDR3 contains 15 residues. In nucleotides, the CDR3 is TGTGCCAGCAGCTTAGGCCAGGGACTTTCAGATACGCAGTATTTT. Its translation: CASSLGQGLSDTQYF.

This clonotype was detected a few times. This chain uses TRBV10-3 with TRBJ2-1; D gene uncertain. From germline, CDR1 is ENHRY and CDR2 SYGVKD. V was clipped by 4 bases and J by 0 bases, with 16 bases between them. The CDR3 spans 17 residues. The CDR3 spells CAISGSKRIVSYNEQFF. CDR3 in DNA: TGTGCCATCAGTGGATCAAAACGGATCGTCTCCTACAATGAGCAGTTCTTC.

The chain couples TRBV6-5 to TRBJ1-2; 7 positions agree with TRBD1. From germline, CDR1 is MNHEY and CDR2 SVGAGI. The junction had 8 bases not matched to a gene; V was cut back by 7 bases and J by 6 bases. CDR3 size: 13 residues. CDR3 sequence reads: CASTLGRGDGYTF. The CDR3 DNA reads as TGTGCCAGCACCCTCGGCAGGGGGGATGGCTACACCTTC.

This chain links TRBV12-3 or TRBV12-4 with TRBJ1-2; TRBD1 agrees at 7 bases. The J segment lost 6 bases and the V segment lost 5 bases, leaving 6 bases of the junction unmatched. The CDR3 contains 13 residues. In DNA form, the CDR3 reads TGTGCCAGCAGTCCCAGGGGGGAGGATGGCTACACCTTC. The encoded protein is CASSPRGEDGYTF.

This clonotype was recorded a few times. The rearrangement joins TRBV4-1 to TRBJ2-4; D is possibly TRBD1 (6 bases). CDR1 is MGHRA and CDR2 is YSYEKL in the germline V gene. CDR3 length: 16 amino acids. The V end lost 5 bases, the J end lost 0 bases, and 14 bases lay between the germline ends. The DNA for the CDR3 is TGCGCCAGCAGCTTGACAGGAGAGCTAGCCAAAAACATTCAGTACTTC. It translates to CASSLTGELAKNIQYF.

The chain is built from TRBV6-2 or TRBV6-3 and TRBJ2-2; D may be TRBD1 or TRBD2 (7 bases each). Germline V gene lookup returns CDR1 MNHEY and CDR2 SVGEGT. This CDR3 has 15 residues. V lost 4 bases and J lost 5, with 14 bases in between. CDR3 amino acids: CASSLREGATGELFF. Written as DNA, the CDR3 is TGTGCCAGCAGTTTAAGGGAGGGGGCGACCGGGGAGCTGTTTTTT.

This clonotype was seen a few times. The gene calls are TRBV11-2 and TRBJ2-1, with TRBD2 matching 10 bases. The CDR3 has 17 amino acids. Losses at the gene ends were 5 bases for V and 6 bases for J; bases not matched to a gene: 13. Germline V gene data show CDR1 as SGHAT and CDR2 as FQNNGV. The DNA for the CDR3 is TGTGCCAGCAGCCTCGCCCGCAGCGGGGGGGCGGGCAATGAGCAGTTCTTC. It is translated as CASSLARSGGAGNEQFF. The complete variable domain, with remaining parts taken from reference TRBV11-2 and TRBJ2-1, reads EAGVAQSPRYKIIEKRQSVAFWCNPISGHATLYWYQQILGQGPKLLIQFQNNGVVDDSQLPKDRFSAERLKGVDSTLKIQPAKLEDSAVYLCASSLARSGGAGNEQFFGPGTRLTVL.

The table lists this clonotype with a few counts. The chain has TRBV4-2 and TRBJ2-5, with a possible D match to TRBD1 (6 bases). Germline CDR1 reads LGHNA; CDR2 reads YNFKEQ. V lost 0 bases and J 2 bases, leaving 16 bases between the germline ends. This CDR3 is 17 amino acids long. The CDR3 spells CASSQEGVDRIQETQYF. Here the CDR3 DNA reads TGTGCCAGCAGCCAAGAGGGGGTTGACAGGATTCAAGAGACCCAGTACTTC.

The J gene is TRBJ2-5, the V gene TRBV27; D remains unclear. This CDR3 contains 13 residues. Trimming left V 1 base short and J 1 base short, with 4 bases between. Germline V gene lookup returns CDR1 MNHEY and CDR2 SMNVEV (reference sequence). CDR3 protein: CASSLFCQETQYF. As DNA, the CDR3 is TGTGCCAGCAGTTTATTCTGCCAAGAGACCCAGTACTTC.

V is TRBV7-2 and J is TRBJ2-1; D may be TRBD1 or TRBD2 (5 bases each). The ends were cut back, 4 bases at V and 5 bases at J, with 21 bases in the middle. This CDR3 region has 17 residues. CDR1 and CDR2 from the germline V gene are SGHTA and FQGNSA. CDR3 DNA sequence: TGTGCCAGCAGCTCCATGGGGGAGCCGGAGGCGGACAATGAGCAGTTCTTC. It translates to CASSSMGEPEADNEQFF.